This T cell receptor (beta chain) comes out of a study of OX40 agonist ivuxolimab in advanced cancers. Overall study: Patients achieving partial responses numbered three: one hepatocellular carcinoma case and two cutaneous melanoma cases.

The data were produced by immunoSEQ multiplex PCR, yet TCRdb's version contains in-frame clones alone and is incomplete. The sample lists 70,000 to 85,000 clones; roughly 90% were seen once. Study-wide findings and caveats: No determination was made of the antigen specificity of the expanded peripheral T cells.

V lost 5 bases and J lost 1, with 12 bases in between. Germline V gene data show CDR1 as SGDLS and CDR2 as YYNGEE. The CDR3 contains 14 residues. In the case of this clone: Its target is not known.

The receptor was derived from an adult with an advanced solid tumor such as melanoma, head and neck, liver or kidney cancer. The chain couples TRBV9 to TRBJ1-2; D is ambiguous. The sequences come from CD4+ or CD8+ T cells sorted from blood, collected in a trial of the OX40 agonist ivuxolimab. The CDR3 DNA sequence: TGTGCCAGCAGTGAAGGTGCCGATAACTATGGCTACACCTTC. It codes for CASSEGADNYGYTF. The full variable domain, in which reference TRBV9 and TRBJ1-2 provide the parts outside the CDR3, is DSGVTQTPKHLITATGQRVTLRCSPRSGDLSVYWYQQSLDQGLQFLIQYYNGEERAKGNILERFSAQQFPDLHSELNLSSLELGDSALYFCASSEGADNYGYTFGSGTRLTVV.